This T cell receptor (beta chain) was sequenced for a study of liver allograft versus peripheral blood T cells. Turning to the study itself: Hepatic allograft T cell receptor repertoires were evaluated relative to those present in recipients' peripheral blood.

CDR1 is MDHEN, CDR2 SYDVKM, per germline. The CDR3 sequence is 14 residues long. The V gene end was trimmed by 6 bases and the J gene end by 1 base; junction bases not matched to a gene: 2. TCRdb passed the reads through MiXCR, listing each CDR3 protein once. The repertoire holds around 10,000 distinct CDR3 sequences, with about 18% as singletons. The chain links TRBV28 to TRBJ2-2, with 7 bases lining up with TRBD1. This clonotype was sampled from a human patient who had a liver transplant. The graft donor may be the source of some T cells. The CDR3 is CASRGQLNTGELFF. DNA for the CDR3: TGTGCCAGCAGGGGACAGCTGAACACCGGGGAGCTGTTTTTT.